The source of this TCR beta chain is a study of blood T cell repertoires in COVID-19. The trim removed 7 bases at V and 3 bases at J, leaving 11 bases unmatched. CDR3 length equals 16 residues. The germline gives CDR1 MDHEN, CDR2 SYDVKM. The repertoire was sequenced with immunoSEQ multiplex PCR; TCRdb's copy has only in-frame clones and lacks some. The sample holds roughly 670,000 clones, about 90% seen once. The sequence derives from a woman between 18 and 29 years old with acute or convalescent COVID-19. Material: peripheral blood. The chain links TRBV28 to TRBJ2-7; 11 nucleotides match TRBD1. DNA for the CDR3: TGTGCCAGCACCACCCTGGGGGGACAGGGGGGCTACGAGCAGTACTTC. It specifies CASTTLGGQGGYEQYF.